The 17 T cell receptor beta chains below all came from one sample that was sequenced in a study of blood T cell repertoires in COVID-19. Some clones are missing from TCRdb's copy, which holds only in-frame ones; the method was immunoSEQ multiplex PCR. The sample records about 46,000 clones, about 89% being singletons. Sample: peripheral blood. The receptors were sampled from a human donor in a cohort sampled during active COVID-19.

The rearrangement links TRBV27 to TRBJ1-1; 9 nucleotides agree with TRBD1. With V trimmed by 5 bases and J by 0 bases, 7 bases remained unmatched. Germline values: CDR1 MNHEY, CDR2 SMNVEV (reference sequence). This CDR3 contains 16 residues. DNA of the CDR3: TGTGCCAGCAGTCCTGGGACAGGGATGATGAACACTGAAGCTTTCTTT. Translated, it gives CASSPGTGMMNTEAFF.

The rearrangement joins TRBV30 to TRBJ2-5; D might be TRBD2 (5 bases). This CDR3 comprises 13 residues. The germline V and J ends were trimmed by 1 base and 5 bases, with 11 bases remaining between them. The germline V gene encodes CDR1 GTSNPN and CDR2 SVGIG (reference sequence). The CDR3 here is CAWSGGFGETQYF. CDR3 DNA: TGTGCCTGGAGTGGAGGGTTTGGGGAGACCCAGTACTTC.

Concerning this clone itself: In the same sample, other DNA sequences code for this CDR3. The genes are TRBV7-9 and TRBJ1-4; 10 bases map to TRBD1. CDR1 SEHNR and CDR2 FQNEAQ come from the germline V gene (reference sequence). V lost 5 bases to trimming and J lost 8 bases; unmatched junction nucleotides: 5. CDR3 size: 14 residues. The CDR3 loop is CASSRDRGGEKLFF. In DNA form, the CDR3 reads TGTGCCAGCAGCCGGGACAGGGGTGGGGAAAAACTGTTTTTT.

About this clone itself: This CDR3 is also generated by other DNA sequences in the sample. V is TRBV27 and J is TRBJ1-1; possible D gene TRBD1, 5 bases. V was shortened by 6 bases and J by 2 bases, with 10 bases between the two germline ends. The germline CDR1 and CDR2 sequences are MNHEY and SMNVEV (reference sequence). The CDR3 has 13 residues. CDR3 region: CASRPGGNTEAFF. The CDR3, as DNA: TGTGCCAGCAGGCCGGGGGGTAACACTGAAGCTTTCTTT.

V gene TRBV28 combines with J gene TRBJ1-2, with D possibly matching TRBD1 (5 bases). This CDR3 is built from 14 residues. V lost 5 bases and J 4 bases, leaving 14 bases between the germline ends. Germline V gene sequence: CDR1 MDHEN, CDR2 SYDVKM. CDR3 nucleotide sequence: TGTGCCAGCAGTCCATCAAAGGGGATCTATGGCTACACCTTC. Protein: CASSPSKGIYGYTF.

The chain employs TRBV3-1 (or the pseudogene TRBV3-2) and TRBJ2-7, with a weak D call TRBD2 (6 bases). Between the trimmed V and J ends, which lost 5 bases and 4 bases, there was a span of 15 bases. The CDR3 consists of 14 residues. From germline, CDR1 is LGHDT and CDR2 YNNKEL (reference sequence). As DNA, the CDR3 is TGTGCCAGCAGCGGGATTAGCGGTGTTTACGAGCAGTACTTC. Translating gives CASSGISGVYEQYF.

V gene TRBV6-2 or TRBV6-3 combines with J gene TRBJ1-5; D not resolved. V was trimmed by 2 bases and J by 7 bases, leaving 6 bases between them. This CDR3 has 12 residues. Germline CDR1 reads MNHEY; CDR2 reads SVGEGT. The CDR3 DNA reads TGTGCCAGCAGTTACCCTGTACAGCCCCAGCATTTT. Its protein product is CASSYPVQPQHF.

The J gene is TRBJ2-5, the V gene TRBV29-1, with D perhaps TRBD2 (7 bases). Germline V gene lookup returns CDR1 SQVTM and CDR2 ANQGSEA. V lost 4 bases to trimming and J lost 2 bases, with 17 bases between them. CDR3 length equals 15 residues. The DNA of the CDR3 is TGCAGCGTTGGGACGGGGGGCCCGATTCAAGAGACCCAGTACTTC. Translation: CSVGTGGPIQETQYF.

This CDR3 reads CASSQLTGAFGYTF. CDR3 coding DNA: TGTGCCAGCAGCCAATTGACAGGGGCGTTTGGCTACACCTTC. The J gene is TRBJ1-2, the V gene TRBV3-1 (or the pseudogene TRBV3-2), with TRBD1 matching 8 bases. V was pared by 2 bases and J by 7 bases, with 6 bases of the junction left unmatched. The CDR3 covers 14 residues. Germline-derived CDR1 and CDR2 are LGHDT and YNNKEL (reference sequence).

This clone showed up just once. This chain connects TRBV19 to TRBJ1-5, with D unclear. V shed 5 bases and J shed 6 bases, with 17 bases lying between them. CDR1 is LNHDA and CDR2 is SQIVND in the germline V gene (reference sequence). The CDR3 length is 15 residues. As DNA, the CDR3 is TGTGCCAGTAGTGTCGGAGGAGCGGCCGGTCAGCCCCAGCATTTT. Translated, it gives CASSVGGAAGQPQHF.

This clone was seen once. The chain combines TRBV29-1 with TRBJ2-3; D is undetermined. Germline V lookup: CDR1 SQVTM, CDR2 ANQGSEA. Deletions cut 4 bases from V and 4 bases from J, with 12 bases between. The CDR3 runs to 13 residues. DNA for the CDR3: TGCAGCGTTGCTGACTTGGCGGCAGATACGCAGTATTTT. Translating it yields CSVADLAADTQYF.

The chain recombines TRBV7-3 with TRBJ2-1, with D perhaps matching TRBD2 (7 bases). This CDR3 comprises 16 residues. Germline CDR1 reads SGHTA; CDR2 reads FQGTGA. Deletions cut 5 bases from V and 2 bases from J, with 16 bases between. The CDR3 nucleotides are TGTGCCAGCAGCCCAATTGGGGGGGCAGCCTACAATGAGCAGTTCTTC. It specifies CASSPIGGAAYNEQFF. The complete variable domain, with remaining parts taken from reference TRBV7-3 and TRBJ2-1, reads GAGVSQTPSNKVTEKGKYVELRCDPISGHTALYWYRQSLGQGPEFLIYFQGTGAADDSGLPNDRFFAVRPEGSVSTLKIQRTERGDSAVYLCASSPIGGAAYNEQFFGPGTRLTVL.

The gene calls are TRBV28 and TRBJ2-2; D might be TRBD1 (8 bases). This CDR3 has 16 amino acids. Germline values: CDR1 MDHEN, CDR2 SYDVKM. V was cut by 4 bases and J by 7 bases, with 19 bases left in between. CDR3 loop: CASSSQAGQAGGELFF. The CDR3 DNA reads TGTGCCAGCAGTTCTCAAGCGGGACAGGCCGGCGGGGAGCTGTTTTTT.

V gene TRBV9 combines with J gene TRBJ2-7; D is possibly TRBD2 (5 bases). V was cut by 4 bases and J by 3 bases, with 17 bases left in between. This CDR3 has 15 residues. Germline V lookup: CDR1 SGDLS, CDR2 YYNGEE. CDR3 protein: CASSPDNDYFYEQYF. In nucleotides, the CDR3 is TGTGCCAGCAGCCCCGACAACGACTACTTCTACGAGCAGTACTTC.

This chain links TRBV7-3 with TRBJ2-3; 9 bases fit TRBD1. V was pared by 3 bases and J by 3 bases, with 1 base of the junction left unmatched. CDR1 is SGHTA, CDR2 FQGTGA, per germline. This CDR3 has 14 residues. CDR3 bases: TGTGCCAGCAGCTTGACAGGGGGGACAGATACGCAGTATTTT. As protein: CASSLTGGTDTQYF.

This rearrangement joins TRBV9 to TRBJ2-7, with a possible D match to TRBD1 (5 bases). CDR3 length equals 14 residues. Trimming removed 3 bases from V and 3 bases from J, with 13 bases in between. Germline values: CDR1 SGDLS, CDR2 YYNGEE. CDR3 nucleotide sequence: TGTGCCAGCAGCGCCCCAGACAGACTCTACGAGCAGTACTTC. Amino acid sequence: CASSAPDRLYEQYF.

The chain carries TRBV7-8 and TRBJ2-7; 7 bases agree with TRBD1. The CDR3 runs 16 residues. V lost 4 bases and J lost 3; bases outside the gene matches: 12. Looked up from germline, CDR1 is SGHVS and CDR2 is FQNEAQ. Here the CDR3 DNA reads TGTGCCAGCAGCTCCCTCGTTGAGACAGGGATCTACGAGCAGTACTTC. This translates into CASSSLVETGIYEQYF.